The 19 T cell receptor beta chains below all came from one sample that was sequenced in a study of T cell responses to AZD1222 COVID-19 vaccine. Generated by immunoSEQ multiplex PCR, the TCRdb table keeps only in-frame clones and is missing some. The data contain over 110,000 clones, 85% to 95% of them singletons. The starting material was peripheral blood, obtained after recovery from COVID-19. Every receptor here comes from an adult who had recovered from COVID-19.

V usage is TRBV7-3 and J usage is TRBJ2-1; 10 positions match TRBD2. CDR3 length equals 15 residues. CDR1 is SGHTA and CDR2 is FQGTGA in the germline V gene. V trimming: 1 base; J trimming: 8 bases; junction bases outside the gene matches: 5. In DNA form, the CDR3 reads TGTGCCAGCAGCTTAAATCTAGCGGGAGTCGATGAGCAGTTCTTC. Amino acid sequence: CASSLNLAGVDEQFF.

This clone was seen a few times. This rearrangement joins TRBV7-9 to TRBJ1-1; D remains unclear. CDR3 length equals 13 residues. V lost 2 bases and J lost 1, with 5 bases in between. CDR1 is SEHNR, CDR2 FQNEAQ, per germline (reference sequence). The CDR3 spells CASSLPGNTEAFF. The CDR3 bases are TGTGCCAGCAGCTTACCAGGGAACACTGAAGCTTTCTTT.

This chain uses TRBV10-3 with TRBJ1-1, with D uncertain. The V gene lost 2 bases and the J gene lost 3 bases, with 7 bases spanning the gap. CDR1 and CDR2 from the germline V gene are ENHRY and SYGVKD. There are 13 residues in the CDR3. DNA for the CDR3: TGTGCCATCAGTGAGGGGGTTCACACTGAAGCTTTCTTT. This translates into CAISEGVHTEAFF.

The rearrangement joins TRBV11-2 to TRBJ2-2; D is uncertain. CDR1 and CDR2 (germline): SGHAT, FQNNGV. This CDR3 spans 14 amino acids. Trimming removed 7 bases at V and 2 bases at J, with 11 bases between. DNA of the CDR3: TGTGCCAGCAAATCGAGCAGAAACACCGGGGAGCTGTTTTTT. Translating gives CASKSSRNTGELFF. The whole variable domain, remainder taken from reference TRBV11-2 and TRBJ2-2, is EAGVAQSPRYKIIEKRQSVAFWCNPISGHATLYWYQQILGQGPKLLIQFQNNGVVDDSQLPKDRFSAERLKGVDSTLKIQPAKLEDSAVYLCASKSSRNTGELFFGEGSRLTVL.

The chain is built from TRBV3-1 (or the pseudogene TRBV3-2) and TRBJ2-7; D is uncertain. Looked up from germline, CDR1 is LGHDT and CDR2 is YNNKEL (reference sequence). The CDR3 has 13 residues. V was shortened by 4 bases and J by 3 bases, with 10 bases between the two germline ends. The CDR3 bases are TGTGCCAGCAGCCGATTCCCATTCTACGAGCAGTACTTC. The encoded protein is CASSRFPFYEQYF.

The CDR3 DNA sequence: TGTGCCAGTAGTCCCGGGATGCAATCCTACGAGCAGTACTTC. It is translated as CASSPGMQSYEQYF. This chain connects TRBV19 to TRBJ2-7; D perhaps matches TRBD2 (5 bases). With 5 bases removed from V and 1 base from J, the gap between germline ends came to 12 bases. This CDR3 is 14 amino acids long. The germline CDR1 and CDR2 sequences are LNHDA and SQIVND (reference sequence).

The DNA for the CDR3 is TGTGCCAGCAGTTTTGGACAGGTGGTCAACGAGCAGTACTTC. Residues: CASSFGQVVNEQYF. The chain carries TRBV28 and TRBJ2-7, with TRBD1 matching 7 bases. V dropped 3 bases and J dropped 5; count of bases not matched to a gene: 7. CDR1 is MDHEN, CDR2 SYDVKM, per germline. The CDR3 length is 14 residues.

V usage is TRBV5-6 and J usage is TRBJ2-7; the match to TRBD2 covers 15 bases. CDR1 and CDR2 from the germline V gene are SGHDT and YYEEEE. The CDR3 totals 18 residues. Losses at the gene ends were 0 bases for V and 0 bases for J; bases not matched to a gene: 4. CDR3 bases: TGTGCCAGCAGCTTGGGGACTAGCGGGAGGGCCAGCTCCTACGAGCAGTACTTC. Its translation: CASSLGTSGRASSYEQYF.

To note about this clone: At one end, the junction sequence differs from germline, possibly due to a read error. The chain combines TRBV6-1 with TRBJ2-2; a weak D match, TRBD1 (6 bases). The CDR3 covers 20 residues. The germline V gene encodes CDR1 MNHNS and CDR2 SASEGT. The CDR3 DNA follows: TGTGCCAGCAGGGAAGAAAGGCCGGGACAAGGGATATCGAACACCGGGGAGCTGTTTTTT. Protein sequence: CASREERPGQGISNTGELFF.

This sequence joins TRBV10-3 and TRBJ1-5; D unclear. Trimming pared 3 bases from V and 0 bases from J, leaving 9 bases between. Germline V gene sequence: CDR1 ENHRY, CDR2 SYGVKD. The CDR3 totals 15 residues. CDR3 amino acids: CAISEGLFSNQPQHF. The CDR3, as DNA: TGTGCCATCAGTGAAGGGCTCTTTAGCAATCAGCCCCAGCATTTT.

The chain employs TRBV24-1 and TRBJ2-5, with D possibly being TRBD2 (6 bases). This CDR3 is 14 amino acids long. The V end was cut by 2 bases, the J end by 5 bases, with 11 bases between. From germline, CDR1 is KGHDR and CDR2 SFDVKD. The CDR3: CATSDSLALETQYF. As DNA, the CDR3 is TGTGCCACCAGTGATTCCCTAGCGCTTGAGACCCAGTACTTC.

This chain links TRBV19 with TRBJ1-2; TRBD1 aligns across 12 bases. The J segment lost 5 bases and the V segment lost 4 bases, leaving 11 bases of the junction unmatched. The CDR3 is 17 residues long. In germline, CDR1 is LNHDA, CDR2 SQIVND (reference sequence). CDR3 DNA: TGTGCCAGTAGTAGGCTACTTGGGACAGGGGGCGCGTATGGCTACACCTTC. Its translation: CASSRLLGTGGAYGYTF. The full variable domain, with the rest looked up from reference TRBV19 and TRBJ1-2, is DGGITQSPKYLFRKEGQNVTLSCEQNLNHDAMYWYRQDPGQGLRLIYYSQIVNDFQKGDIAEGYSVSREKKESFPLTVTSAQKNPTAFYLCASSRLLGTGGAYGYTFGSGTRLTVV.

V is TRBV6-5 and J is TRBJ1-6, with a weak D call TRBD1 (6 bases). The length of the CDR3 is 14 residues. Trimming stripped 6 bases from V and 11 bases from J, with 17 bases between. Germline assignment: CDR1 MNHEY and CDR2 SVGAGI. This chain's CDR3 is CASSSTGKGTPLHF. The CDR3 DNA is TGTGCCAGCAGCTCAACAGGGAAAGGGACACCCCTCCACTTT.

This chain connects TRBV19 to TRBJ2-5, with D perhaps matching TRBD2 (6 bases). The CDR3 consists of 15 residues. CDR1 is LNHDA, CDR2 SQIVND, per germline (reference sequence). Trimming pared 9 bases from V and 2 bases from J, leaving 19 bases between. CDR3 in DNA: TGTGCCAGCTCCGGGAGCCCGCCGGGGCAAGAGACCCAGTACTTC. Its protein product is CASSGSPPGQETQYF.

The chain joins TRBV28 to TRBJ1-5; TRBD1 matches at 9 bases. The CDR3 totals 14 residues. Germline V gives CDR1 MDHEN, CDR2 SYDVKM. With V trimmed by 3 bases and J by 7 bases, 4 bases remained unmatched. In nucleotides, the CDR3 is TGTGCCAGCAGTTTGGACAGGGGAGAACAGCCCCAGCATTTT. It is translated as CASSLDRGEQPQHF.

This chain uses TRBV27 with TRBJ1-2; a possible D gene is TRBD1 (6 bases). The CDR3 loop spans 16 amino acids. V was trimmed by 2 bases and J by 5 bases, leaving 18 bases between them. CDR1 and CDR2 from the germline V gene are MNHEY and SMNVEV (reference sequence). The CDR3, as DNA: TGTGCCAGCAGTTTAGAGGCTTCAGGGGCCGTATATGGCTACACCTTC. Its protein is CASSLEASGAVYGYTF.

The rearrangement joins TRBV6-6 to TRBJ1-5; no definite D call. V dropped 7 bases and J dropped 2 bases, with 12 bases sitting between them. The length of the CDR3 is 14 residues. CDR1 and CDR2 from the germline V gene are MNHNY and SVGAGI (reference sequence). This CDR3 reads CASTGGTGNQPQHF. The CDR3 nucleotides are TGTGCCAGCACCGGCGGCACTGGCAATCAGCCCCAGCATTTT.

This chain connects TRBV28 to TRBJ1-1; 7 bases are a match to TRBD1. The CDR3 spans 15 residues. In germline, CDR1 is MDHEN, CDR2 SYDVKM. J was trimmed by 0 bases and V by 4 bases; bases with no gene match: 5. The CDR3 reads CASSYRQGVNTEAFF. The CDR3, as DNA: TGTGCCAGCAGTTACCGACAGGGAGTGAACACTGAAGCTTTCTTT. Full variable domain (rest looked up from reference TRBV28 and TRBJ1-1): DVKVTQSSRYLVKRTGEKVFLECVQDMDHENMFWYRQDPGLGLRLIYFSYDVKMKEKGDIPEGYSVSREKKERFSLILESASTNQTSMYLCASSYRQGVNTEAFFGQGTRLTVV.

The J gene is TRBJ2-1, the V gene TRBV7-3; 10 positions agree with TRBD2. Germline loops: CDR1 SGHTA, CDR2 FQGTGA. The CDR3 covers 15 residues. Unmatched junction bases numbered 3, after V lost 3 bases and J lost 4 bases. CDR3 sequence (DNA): TGTGCCAGCAGCTTCGGACTAGCGGAATACAATGAGCAGTTCTTC. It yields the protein CASSFGLAEYNEQFF.